The rows below give T cell receptor beta chains drawn from one sample of a study of blood T cell repertoires in COVID-19. The protocol was immunoSEQ multiplex PCR, while the TCRdb copy is restricted to in-frame clones and leaves out a portion. Here the sample spans under 95,000 clones, over 75% being singletons. The source material was peripheral blood. These receptors originate from a human donor with acute or convalescent COVID-19. The donor label of this sample is uncertain. Each CDR3 is given with its conserved first and last residue. D genes are given only for firm matches. Clone size is stated in some rows and not others, as once, few, many or a class when expanded.

J gene,V gene,clone size,D gene,CDR3 protein,CDR3 DNA
TRBJ2-5,TRBV27,-,TRBD1,CASRRTGGAETQYF,TGTGCCAGCAGGAGGACAGGGGGCGCGGAGACCCAGTACTTC
TRBJ1-2,TRBV5-8,-,-,CASRPGLNYGYTF,TGTGCCAGCAGACCGGGACTTAACTATGGCTACACCTTC
TRBJ1-4,TRBV6-6,-,-,CASSFSEKLFF,TGTGCCAGCAGTTTCAGTGAAAAACTGTTTTTT
TRBJ1-6,TRBV2,-,-,CASSRDYAGASPLHF,TGTGCCAGCAGTCGGGACTACGCGGGGGCCTCACCCCTCCACTTT
TRBJ2-1,TRBV6-5,-,TRBD1,CASRDRGRNNEQFF,TGTGCCAGCAGGGACAGGGGGCGAAACAATGAGCAGTTCTTC
TRBJ1-1,TRBV5-4,-,TRBD1,CASSLWDRNTEAFF,TGTGCCAGCAGCTTGTGGGACAGGAACACTGAAGCTTTCTTT
TRBJ2-1,TRBV13,-,TRBD2,CASSLTSGVLPNEQFF,TGTGCCAGCAGCCTGACTAGCGGGGTTCTTCCCAATGAGCAGTTCTTC
TRBJ2-3,TRBV25-1,-,-,CASSAGGSATDTQYF,TGTGCCAGCAGTGCCGGCGGGTCGGCAACAGATACGCAGTATTTT
TRBJ2-3,TRBV6-1,-,TRBD2,CASEVAGADTQYF,TGTGCCAGCGAGGTAGCGGGGGCAGATACGCAGTATTTT
TRBJ1-3,TRBV9,-,-,CASSVGLELYSGNTIYF,TGTGCCAGCAGCGTAGGACTCGAGCTCTACTCTGGAAACACCATATATTTT
TRBJ1-4,TRBV5-1,-,TRBD1,CASSSGQGGNEKLFF,TGCGCCAGCAGCTCCGGACAGGGGGGCAATGAAAAACTGTTTTTT
TRBJ1-4,TRBV21-1,few,-,CASSKGRQGGREKLFF,TGTGCCAGCAGCAAAGGCCGGCAGGGAGGAAGGGAAAAACTGTTTTTT
TRBJ1-5,TRBV10-3,-,-,CAISPRDSNQPQHF,TGTGCCATCAGCCCCAGGGATAGCAATCAGCCCCAGCATTTT
TRBJ1-3,TRBV18,-,-,CASSQGVASSGNTIYF,TGTGCCAGCTCACAGGGGGTAGCGAGCTCTGGAAACACCATATATTTT
TRBJ1-1,TRBV4-2,-,-,CASSQDETRTEAFF,TGTGCCAGCAGCCAAGATGAAACGAGGACTGAAGCTTTCTTT
TRBJ2-6,TRBV2,-,-,CASSDWQAGANVLTF,TGTGCCAGCAGTGATTGGCAGGCTGGGGCCAACGTCCTGACTTTC
TRBJ1-1,TRBV6-2/TRBV6-3,once,-,CASRRYRETAEAFF,TGTGCCAGCCGCCGTTACAGGGAAACCGCTGAAGCTTTCTTT
TRBJ2-1,TRBV5-1,-,-,CASSLSGLDEQFF,TGCGCCAGCAGCTTGTCAGGGTTGGATGAGCAGTTCTTC
TRBJ2-5,TRBV4-1,-,TRBD2,CASSQGGGLQETQYF,TGCGCCAGCAGCCAAGGCGGGGGTTTACAAGAGACCCAGTACTTC
TRBJ2-5,TRBV7-8,-,-,CASSSRTVQETQYF,TGTGCCAGCAGCTCCCGGACAGTGCAAGAGACCCAGTACTTC
TRBJ2-1,TRBV7-2,-,TRBD2,CASSLIRLAGPYNEQFF,TGTGCCAGCAGCTTAATTCGGCTAGCGGGGCCCTACAATGAGCAGTTCTTC
TRBJ2-5,TRBV9,-,TRBD1,CASSEGDREETQYF,TGTGCCAGCAGCGAGGGCGACAGGGAGGAGACCCAGTACTTC
TRBJ1-2,TRBV19,-,-,CASSMAGPYGYTF,TGTGCCAGTAGTATGGCAGGGCCCTATGGCTACACCTTC
TRBJ1-5,TRBV6-5,-,TRBD1,CASNGQVRQPQHF,TGTGCCAGCAACGGACAGGTCCGACAGCCCCAGCATTTT
TRBJ2-7,TRBV18,-,TRBD1,CASSRGQDYSYEQYF,TGTGCCAGCTCACGAGGACAGGATTACTCCTACGAGCAGTACTTC
TRBJ2-7,TRBV12-5,once,-,CASGGQTYEQYF,TGTGCTAGTGGTGGGCAGACCTACGAGCAGTACTTC
TRBJ2-3,TRBV4-2,-,-,CASSQATQGHPDTQYF,TGTGCCAGCAGCCAAGCCACCCAGGGCCACCCAGATACGCAGTATTTT
TRBJ1-1,TRBV4-2,-,TRBD1,CASSQGQGGNTEAFF,TGTGCCAGCAGCCAGGGACAGGGTGGCAACACTGAAGCTTTCTTT
TRBJ2-7,TRBV30,-,-,CAWMTGHASSYEQYF,TGTGCCTGGATGACAGGCCATGCGAGCTCCTACGAGCAGTACTTC
TRBJ2-2,TRBV5-1,-,TRBD1,CASSLVGQATGELFF,TGCGCCAGCAGCTTGGTGGGACAGGCCACCGGGGAGCTGTTTTTT
TRBJ1-1,TRBV3-1/TRBV3-2,-,-,CASSQRQGRAEAFF,TGTGCCAGCAGCCAAAGGCAGGGCAGGGCTGAAGCTTTCTTT
TRBJ1-2,TRBV28,-,TRBD1,CASSLGQGPYYGYTF,TGTGCCAGCAGTTTAGGACAGGGGCCTTACTATGGCTACACCTTC
TRBJ2-7,TRBV4-3,-,-,CASSQGGGVDEQYF,TGCGCCAGCAGCCAAGGAGGAGGGGTTGACGAGCAGTACTTC
TRBJ1-6,TRBV19,-,-,CASGPTGLNSPLHF,TGTGCCAGTGGGCCCACTGGTCTCAATTCACCCCTCCACTTT
TRBJ2-3,TRBV7-3,-,TRBD2,CASSLQSSGGTQYF,TGTGCCAGCAGCCTCCAATCTAGCGGCGGGACGCAGTATTTT
TRBJ2-1,TRBV5-1,once,TRBD1,CASRKGQGDEQFF,TGCGCCAGCAGAAAAGGACAGGGGGATGAGCAGTTCTTC
TRBJ2-1,TRBV7-2,once,-,CASSLDHGGHNEQFF,TGTGCCAGCAGCTTAGACCACGGGGGACACAATGAGCAGTTCTTC
TRBJ1-1,TRBV18,-,-,CASSPTGQNAVAFF,TGTGCCAGCTCACCAACAGGGCAGAACGCAGTGGCTTTCTTT
TRBJ1-3,TRBV5-4,few,TRBD1,CASSLNRGQSGNTIYF,TGTGCCAGCAGCTTGAACAGGGGGCAGTCTGGAAACACCATATATTTT
TRBJ2-5,TRBV7-6,-,TRBD2,CASSQGLAGGQETQYF,TGTGCCAGCAGCCAAGGACTAGCGGGGGGTCAGGAGACCCAGTACTTC
TRBJ1-5,TRBV28,-,TRBD1,CASSLGQGGNQPQHF,TGTGCCAGCAGCCTCGGACAGGGTGGGAATCAGCCCCAGCATTTT
TRBJ1-2,TRBV6-6,-,-,CASSYGHRNYGYTF,TGTGCCAGCAGTTATGGACACCGAAACTATGGCTACACCTTC
TRBJ2-1,TRBV27,-,TRBD1,CASSAYRGNYNEQFF,TGTGCCAGCAGTGCCTACAGGGGCAACTACAATGAGCAGTTCTTC
TRBJ2-3,TRBV5-1,-,-,CASSPPFGNGGTDTQYF,TGCGCCAGCAGCCCTCCCTTCGGTAACGGGGGAACAGATACGCAGTATTTT
TRBJ2-7,TRBV21-1,-,-,CASREGPYRFDSCYEQYF,TGTGCCAGCAGGGAGGGACCCTACCGTTTTGACTCTTGCTACGAGCAGTACTTC
TRBJ2-1,TRBV6-1,-,-,CASSERGGELYNEQFF,TGTGCCAGCAGTGAAAGAGGCGGGGAACTATACAATGAGCAGTTCTTC
TRBJ1-6,TRBV10-1,-,-,CASRQRTSSYNSPLHF,TGCGCCAGCAGACAGAGGACAAGCTCCTATAATTCACCCCTCCACTTT
TRBJ2-1,TRBV7-9,-,TRBD2,CASSLTSQTPGLAYNEQFF,TGTGCCAGCAGCCTCACTTCCCAAACACCGGGACTAGCATACAATGAGCAGTTCTTC
TRBJ2-1,TRBV25-1,-,-,CASSEWGVGSYNEQFF,TGTGCCAGCAGTGAATGGGGGGTGGGTTCCTACAATGAGCAGTTCTTC
TRBJ1-2,TRBV9,-,-,CASSVEKGGGYTF,TGTGCCAGCAGCGTAGAAAAAGGAGGTGGCTACACCTTC
TRBJ2-7,TRBV18,once,-,CASSPGLNYEQYF,TGTGCCAGCTCCCCGGGACTTAACTACGAGCAGTACTTC
TRBJ2-7,TRBV10-3,few,-,CAISEWIAVPYEQYF,TGTGCCATCAGTGAGTGGATAGCGGTACCCTACGAGCAGTACTTC
TRBJ1-2,TRBV28,-,-,CASSLLHRSYGYTF,TGTGCCAGCAGTTTATTGCACAGGAGCTATGGCTACACCTTC
TRBJ1-1,TRBV29-1,-,-,CSGTRDPTEAFF,TGCAGCGGAACCAGGGATCCCACTGAAGCTTTCTTT
TRBJ2-7,TRBV11-3,-,-,CASSNQGTPPYEQYF,TGTGCCAGCAGCAACCAGGGGACACCTCCCTACGAGCAGTACTTC